This TCR beta chain stems from a study of blood T cells in healthy people across ages. CDR1 MNHEY and CDR2 SVGAGI come from the germline V gene. The CDR3 length is 14 residues. Worth noting for this clonotype: At one end, the junction sequence differs from germline, possibly due to a read error.

The second PCR ran roughly 6 to 12 cycles with a sample-barcoded 5' primer and J-beta primers. A template-switch adaptor containing 12 random nucleotides labeled each cDNA molecule. One entry per CDR3 protein, called by TCRdb with MiXCR from the 5' RACE reads. The data contain 1.5 million to 2 million distinct CDR3 sequences, around half of them singletons. No fewer than 7 million PBMCs went into each sample. V is TRBV6-5 and J is TRBJ1-4; possibly TRBD1 for D (6 bases). The TCR originated in a woman in her thirties or forties in good health. Material for sequencing was blood. In DNA form, the CDR3 reads TGTGCCGGCAGTTCGGGACAAAAGAATGAAAAACTGTTTTTT. It is translated as CAGSSGQKNEKLFF.